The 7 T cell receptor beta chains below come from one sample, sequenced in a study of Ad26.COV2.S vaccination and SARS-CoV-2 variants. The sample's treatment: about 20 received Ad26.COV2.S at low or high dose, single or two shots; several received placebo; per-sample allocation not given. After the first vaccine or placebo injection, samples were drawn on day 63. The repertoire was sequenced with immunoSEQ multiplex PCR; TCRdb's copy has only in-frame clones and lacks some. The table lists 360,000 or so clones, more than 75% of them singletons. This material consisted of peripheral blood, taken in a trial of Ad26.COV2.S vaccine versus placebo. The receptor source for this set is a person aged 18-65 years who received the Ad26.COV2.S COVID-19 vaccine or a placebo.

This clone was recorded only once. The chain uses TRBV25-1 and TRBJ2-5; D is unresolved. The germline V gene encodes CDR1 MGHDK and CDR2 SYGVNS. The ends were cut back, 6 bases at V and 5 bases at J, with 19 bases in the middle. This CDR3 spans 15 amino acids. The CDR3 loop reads CASRATTLNGETQYF. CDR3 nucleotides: TGTGCCAGCAGGGCTACCACTCTTAACGGGGAGACCCAGTACTTC. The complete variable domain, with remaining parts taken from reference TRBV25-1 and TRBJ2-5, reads EADIYQTPRYLVIGTGKKITLECSQTMGHDKMYWYQQDPGMELHLIHYSYGVNSTEKGDLSSESTVSRIRTEHFPLTLESARPSHTSQYLCASRATTLNGETQYFGPGTRLLVL.

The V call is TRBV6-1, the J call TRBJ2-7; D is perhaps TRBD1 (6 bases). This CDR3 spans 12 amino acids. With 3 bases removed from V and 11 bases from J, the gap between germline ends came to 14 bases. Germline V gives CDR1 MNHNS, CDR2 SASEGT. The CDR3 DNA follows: TGTGCCAGCAGTGATGCAGGGGCGGCGGAGTACTTC. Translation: CASSDAGAAEYF.

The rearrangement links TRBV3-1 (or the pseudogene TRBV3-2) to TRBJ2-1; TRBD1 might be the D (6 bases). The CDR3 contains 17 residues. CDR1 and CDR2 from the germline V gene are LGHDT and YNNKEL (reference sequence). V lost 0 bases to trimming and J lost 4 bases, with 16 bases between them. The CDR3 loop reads CASSQDPDGQIYNEQFF. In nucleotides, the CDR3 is TGTGCCAGCAGCCAAGACCCAGATGGACAGATTTACAATGAGCAGTTCTTC.

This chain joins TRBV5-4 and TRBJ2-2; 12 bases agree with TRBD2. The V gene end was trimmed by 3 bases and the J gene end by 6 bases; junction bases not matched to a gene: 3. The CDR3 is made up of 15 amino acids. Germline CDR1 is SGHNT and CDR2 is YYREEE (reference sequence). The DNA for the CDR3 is TGTGCCAGCAGCTCTAGCGGGGGGGGCTCCGGGGAGCTGTTTTTT. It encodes CASSSSGGGSGELFF. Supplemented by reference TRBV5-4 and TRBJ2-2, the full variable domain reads ETGVTQSPTHLIKTRGQQVTLRCSSQSGHNTVSWYQQALGQGPQFIFQYYREEENGRGNFPPRFSGLQFPNYSSELNVNALELDDSALYLCASSSSGGGSGELFFGEGSRLTVL.

Written as DNA, the CDR3 is TGTGCCAGCGATAGATCACAGGATGCCCGGGGGAGCTCCTACAATGAGCAGTTCTTC. It yields the protein CASDRSQDARGSSYNEQFF. This chain links TRBV6-4 with TRBJ2-1, with TRBD2 as a possible D gene (6 bases). The V gene's germline CDR1 is MRHNA and CDR2 SNTAGT. The CDR3 consists of 19 residues. Trimming removed 8 bases at V and 0 bases at J, with 26 bases between.

The DNA of the CDR3 is TGTGCCTGGAGCAAAGGACACTATGGCTACACCTTC. It specifies CAWSKGHYGYTF. The chain is built from TRBV30 and TRBJ1-2, with D unresolved. Trimming removed 3 bases from V and 3 bases from J, with 8 bases in between. This CDR3 comprises 12 residues. The germline CDR1 and CDR2 sequences are GTSNPN and SVGIG (reference sequence).

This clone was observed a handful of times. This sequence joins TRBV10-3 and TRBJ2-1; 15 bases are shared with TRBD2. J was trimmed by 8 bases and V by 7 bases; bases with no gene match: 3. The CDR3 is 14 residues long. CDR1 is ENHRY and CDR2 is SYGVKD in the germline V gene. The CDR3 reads CAIKGLAGGDEQFF. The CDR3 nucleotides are TGTGCCATCAAGGGACTAGCGGGGGGTGATGAGCAGTTCTTC.